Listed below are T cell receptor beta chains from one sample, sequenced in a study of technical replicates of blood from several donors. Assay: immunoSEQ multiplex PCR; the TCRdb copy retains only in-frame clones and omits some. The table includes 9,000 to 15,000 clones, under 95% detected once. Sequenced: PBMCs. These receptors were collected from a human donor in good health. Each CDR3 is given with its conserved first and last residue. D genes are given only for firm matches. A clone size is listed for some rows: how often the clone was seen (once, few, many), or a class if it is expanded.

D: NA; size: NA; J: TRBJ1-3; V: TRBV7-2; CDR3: CASSLMPAGNTIYF; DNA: TGTGCCAGCAGCTTAATGCCGGCTGGAAACACCATATATTTT
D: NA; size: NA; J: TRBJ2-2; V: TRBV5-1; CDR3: CASRAQANTGELFF; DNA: TGCGCCAGCAGAGCCCAGGCGAACACCGGGGAGCTGTTTTTT
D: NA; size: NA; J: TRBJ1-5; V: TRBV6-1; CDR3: CASSYDSNSNQPQHF; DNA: TGTGCCAGCAGCTACGACAGCAATAGCAATCAGCCCCAGCATTTT
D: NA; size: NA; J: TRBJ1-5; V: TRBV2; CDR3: CASRGGDSGPQHF; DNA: TGTGCCAGCAGGGGGGGGGACTCAGGGCCCCAGCATTTT
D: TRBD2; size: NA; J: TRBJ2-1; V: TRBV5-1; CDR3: CASSLITSGSDNEQFF; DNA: TGCGCCAGCAGCTTGATAACTAGCGGGAGTGACAATGAGCAGTTCTTC
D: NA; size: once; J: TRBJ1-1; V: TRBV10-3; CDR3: CAISESGAANTEAFF; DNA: TGTGCCATCAGTGAGTCGGGGGCAGCTAACACTGAAGCTTTCTTT
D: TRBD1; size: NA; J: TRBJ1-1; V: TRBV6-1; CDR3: CASRDLQGTAEAFF; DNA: TGTGCCAGCAGGGACCTACAGGGGACCGCTGAAGCTTTCTTT
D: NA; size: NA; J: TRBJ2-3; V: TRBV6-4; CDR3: CASSPSGTDTQYF; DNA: TGTGCCAGCAGCCCCTCGGGTACAGATACGCAGTATTTT
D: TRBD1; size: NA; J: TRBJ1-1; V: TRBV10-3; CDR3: CAISEATGEATEAFF; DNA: TGTGCCATCAGTGAAGCTACAGGGGAGGCCACTGAAGCTTTCTTT
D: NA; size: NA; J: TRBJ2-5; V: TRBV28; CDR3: CASSPLGGAETQYF; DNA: TGTGCCAGCAGTCCCCTGGGGGGGGCGGAGACCCAGTACTTC
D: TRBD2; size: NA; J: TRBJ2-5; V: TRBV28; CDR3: CASRGGSGRLGETQYF; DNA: TGTGCCAGCAGGGGCGGTAGCGGGAGATTAGGAGAGACCCAGTACTTC
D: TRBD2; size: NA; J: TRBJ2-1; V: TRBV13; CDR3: CASRRGLARHEQFF; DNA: TGTGCCAGCAGACGGGGACTAGCTAGGCATGAGCAGTTCTTC
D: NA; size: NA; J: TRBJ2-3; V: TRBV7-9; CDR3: CASSFGRTVLGTDTQYF; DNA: TGTGCCAGCAGCTTTGGTAGGACAGTGCTGGGGACAGATACGCAGTATTTT
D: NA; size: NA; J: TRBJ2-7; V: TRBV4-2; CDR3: CASSQGPNTFYEQYF; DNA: TGTGCCAGCAGCCAAGGGCCGAACACCTTCTACGAGCAGTACTTC
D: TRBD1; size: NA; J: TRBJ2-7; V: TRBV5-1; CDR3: CASTFLGTGNEQYF; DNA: TGCGCCAGCACGTTTCTCGGGACAGGGAACGAGCAGTACTTC
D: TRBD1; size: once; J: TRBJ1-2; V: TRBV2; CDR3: CASSEETGGRGYTF; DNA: TGTGCCAGCAGTGAAGAGACAGGGGGCAGGGGCTACACCTTC
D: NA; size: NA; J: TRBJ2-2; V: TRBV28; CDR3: CASSWDTQTGELFF; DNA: TGTGCCAGCAGTTGGGACACCCAGACCGGGGAGCTGTTTTTT
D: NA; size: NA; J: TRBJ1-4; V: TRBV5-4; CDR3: CASSSVADNEKLFF; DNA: TGTGCCAGCAGCTCGGTAGCAGATAATGAAAAACTGTTTTTT
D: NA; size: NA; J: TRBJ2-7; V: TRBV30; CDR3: CAWSPQSSAEQYF; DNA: TGTGCCTGGAGTCCACAATCTTCCGCCGAGCAGTACTTC
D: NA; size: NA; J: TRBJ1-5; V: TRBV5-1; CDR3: CASSLGGYSNQPQHF; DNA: TGCGCCAGCAGCTTAGGGGGTTATAGCAATCAGCCCCAGCATTTT
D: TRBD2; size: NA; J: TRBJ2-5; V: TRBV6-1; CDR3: CASRWASGLGETQYF; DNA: TGTGCCAGCAGATGGGCTAGCGGGCTGGGAGAGACCCAGTACTTC
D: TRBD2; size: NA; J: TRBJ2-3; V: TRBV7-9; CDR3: CASSAWASGPGTQYF; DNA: TGTGCCAGCAGCGCCTGGGCTAGCGGGCCGGGTACGCAGTATTTT
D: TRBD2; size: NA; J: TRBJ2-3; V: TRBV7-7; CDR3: CASTSGSTDTQYF; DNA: TGTGCCAGTACAAGCGGGAGTACAGATACGCAGTATTTT
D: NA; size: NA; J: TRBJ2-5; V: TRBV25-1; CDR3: CASSSIHSQETQYF; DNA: TGTGCCAGCAGTTCGATCCACAGCCAAGAGACCCAGTACTTC
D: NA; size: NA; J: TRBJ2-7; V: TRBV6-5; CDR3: CASSYLADSYEQYF; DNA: TGTGCCAGCAGTTATCTGGCGGACTCCTACGAGCAGTACTTC
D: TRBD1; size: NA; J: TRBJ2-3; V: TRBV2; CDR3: CASSETTGTDTQYF; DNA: TGTGCCAGCAGTGAGACGACAGGGACAGATACGCAGTATTTT
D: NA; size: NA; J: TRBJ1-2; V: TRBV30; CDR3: CAWSEGVAYGYTF; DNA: TGTGCCTGGAGTGAGGGGGTGGCCTATGGCTACACCTTC
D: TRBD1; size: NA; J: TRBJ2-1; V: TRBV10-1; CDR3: CASKCWGQGPHEQFF; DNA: TGCGCCAGCAAGTGTTGGGGACAGGGGCCCCATGAGCAGTTCTTC
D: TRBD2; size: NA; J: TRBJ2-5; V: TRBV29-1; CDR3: CSVDGLAGVQETQYF; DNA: TGCAGCGTTGACGGACTAGCGGGAGTCCAAGAGACCCAGTACTTC
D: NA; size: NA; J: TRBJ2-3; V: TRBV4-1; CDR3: CASSQDTSTNQGWDTQYF; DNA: TGCGCCAGCAGCCAAGATACTAGCACTAATCAGGGATGGGATACGCAGTATTTT
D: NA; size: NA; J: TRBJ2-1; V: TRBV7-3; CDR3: CASSLTYRDEQFF; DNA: TGTGCCAGCAGCTTAACGTACAGGGATGAGCAGTTCTTC
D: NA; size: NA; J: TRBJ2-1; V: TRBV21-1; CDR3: CASSPRPGTSGYNEQFF; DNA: TGTGCCAGCAGCCCTCGGCCGGGGACTAGCGGGTACAATGAGCAGTTCTTC
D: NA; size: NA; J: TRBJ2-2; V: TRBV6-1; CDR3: CAKPGGRSRSGELFF; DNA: TGTGCCAAGCCCGGGGGACGAAGTAGGTCCGGGGAGCTGTTTTTT
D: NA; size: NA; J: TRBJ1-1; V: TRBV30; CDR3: CALNKQAENTEAFF; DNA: TGTGCCTTGAACAAGCAGGCCGAGAACACTGAAGCTTTCTTT
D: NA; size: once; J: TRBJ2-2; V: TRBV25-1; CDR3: CASSRNRDTGELFF; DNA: TGTGCCAGCAGTCGAAACAGGGACACCGGGGAGCTGTTTTTT
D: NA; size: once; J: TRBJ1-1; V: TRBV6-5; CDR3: CATAPGLAFPTEAFF; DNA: TGTGCCACCGCTCCGGGGTTGGCGTTTCCCACTGAAGCTTTCTTT
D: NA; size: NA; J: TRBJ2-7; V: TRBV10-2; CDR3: CASSEPRGGNVQPSLSEQYF; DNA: TGCGCCAGCAGTGAGCCCCGAGGAGGGAATGTACAGCCTTCTCTCTCCGAGCAGTACTTC
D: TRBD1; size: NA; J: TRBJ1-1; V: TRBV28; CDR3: CASSPYPRDREEIVRF; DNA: TGTGCCAGCAGTCCATACCCCCGGGACAGGGAGGAAATTGTAAGGTTT
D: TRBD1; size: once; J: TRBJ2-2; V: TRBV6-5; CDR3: CASSTDRGPGELFF; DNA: TGTGCCAGCAGCACCGACAGGGGCCCCGGGGAGCTGTTTTTT
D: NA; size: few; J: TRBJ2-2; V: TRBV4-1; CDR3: CASSQDTLSTGELFF; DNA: TGCGCCAGCAGCCAGGACACCTTGAGCACCGGGGAGCTGTTTTTT
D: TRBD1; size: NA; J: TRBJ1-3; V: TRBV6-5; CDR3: CASSYSGTEGNTIYF; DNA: TGTGCCAGCAGTTACTCCGGGACAGAAGGAAACACCATATATTTT
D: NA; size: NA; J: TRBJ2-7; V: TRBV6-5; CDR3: CASSSPGFEQYF; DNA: TGTGCCAGCAGCTCCCCAGGGTTCGAGCAGTACTTC
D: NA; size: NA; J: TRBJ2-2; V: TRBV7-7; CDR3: CASSSGFGGELFF; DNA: TGTGCCAGCAGCTCCGGGTTTGGCGGGGAGCTGTTTTTT
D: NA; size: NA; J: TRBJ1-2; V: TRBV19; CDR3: CASTEGGTRGYGYTF; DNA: TGTGCCAGTACCGAGGGAGGGACGCGGGGGTATGGCTACACCTTC
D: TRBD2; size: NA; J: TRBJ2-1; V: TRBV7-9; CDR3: CASSLGTSGIEQFF; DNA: TGTGCCAGCAGCCTTGGGACTAGCGGGATTGAGCAGTTCTTC
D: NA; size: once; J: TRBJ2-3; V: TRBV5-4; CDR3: CASSLTTGGGTDTQYF; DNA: TGTGCCAGCAGCTTGACGACCGGGGGAGGCACAGATACGCAGTATTTT
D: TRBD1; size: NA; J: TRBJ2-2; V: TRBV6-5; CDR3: CASGAGTGLSGELFF; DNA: TGTGCCAGCGGCGCCGGGACAGGGTTGTCCGGGGAGCTGTTTTTT
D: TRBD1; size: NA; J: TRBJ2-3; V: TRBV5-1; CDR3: CASRDREGDTQYF; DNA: TGCGCCAGCAGAGACAGGGAAGGGGATACGCAGTATTTT
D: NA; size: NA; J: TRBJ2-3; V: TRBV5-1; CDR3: CASSLLGPPTDTQYF; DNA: TGCGCCAGCAGCTTGCTGGGGCCCCCCACAGATACGCAGTATTTT
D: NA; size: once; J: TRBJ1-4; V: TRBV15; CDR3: CATSRDSGIGNEKLFF; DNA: TGTGCCACCAGCAGAGATTCGGGGATCGGTAATGAAAAACTGTTTTTT
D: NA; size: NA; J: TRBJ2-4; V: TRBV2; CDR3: CASSDSGFGKNIQYF; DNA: TGTGCCAGCAGTGATTCGGGTTTTGGCAAAAACATTCAGTACTTC
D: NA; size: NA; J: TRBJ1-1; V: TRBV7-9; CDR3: CASSPTGMNTEAFF; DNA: TGTGCCAGCAGCCCCACAGGGATGAACACTGAAGCTTTCTTT
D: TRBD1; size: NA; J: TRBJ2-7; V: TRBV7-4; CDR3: CASSSTGTESIYEQYF; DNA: TGTGCCAGCAGCTCTACAGGGACAGAGTCGATTTACGAGCAGTACTTC
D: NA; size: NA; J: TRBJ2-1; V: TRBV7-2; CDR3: CASSFYVSNEQFF; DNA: TGTGCCAGCAGCTTTTATGTTAGCAATGAGCAGTTCTTC
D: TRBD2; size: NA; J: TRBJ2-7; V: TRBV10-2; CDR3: CASTLAGETYEQYF; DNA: TGCGCCAGCACCCTAGCGGGAGAGACCTACGAGCAGTACTTC
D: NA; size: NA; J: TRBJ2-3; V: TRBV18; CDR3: CASSSIGTSTDTQYF; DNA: TGTGCCAGCTCCTCGATCGGGACTAGCACAGATACGCAGTATTTT
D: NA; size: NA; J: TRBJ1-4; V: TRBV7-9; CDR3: CASSLSAGLGEKLFF; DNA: TGTGCCAGCAGCTTATCGGCGGGGCTTGGTGAAAAACTGTTTTTT